This T cell receptor (beta chain) was recovered during a study of blood T cell repertoires in COVID-19 (TCRdb year 2020). About the full investigation: Collaborator samples came from the United States, Italy and Spain and covered acute and convalescent phases of COVID-19. The repertoires were made available in a free public database intended to serve as a resource for research on the immune response to SARS-CoV-2. Where available, HLA class I and class II types were obtained from metadata supplied by the sample provider rather than from assay-based typing. The prospective study material was composed of cDNA or gDNA derived from T cells, B-cell-depleted T cells, or PBMCs. The sample metadata nearly always contained a de-identified subject ID, COVID-19 status, age in years and sex. Samples were obtained from the ongoing ImmuneRACE study (first 160 participants) and from 1,200 or so subjects provided by 6 global collaborators. Subjects who had been exposed to COVID-19, were actively infected with it, or had recovered from it provided the deeply sampled blood TCRbeta repertoires that made up the dataset.

In regard to this clone: Its recognized antigen is unknown. Base qualities are missing; no much larger clone stands one base away.

Participants in the prospective study were enrolled through a virtual design, were aged about 18 to 90 years, and lived in roughly 26 United States geographic areas. In the prospective study, participants were assigned to cohorts based on the clinical history participants reported in a screening survey and a study questionnaire. For ImmuneRACE Cohort 3, a participant was defined as recovered based on two consecutive negative NP/OP PCR tests, clearance by a healthcare professional, or resolution of symptoms. Each participant in the prospective study had whole blood, serum and a nasopharyngeal or oropharyngeal swab collected by mobile phlebotomists. Additional blood draws and questionnaires over a 2-month period could optionally be provided by prospective study participants. Before DNA extraction, prospective study blood samples were shipped either frozen or at room temperature. Trimming removed 5 bases from V and 8 bases from J; the gene matches leave 2 bases unexplained. The germline V gene (reference sequence) sets CDR1 to LNHDA and CDR2 to SQIVND. CDR3 length: 14 amino acids, cysteine to phenylalanine. Only the CDR3 DNA is retained, 42 bases long and in frame from the first base.

Results the study describes overall, beyond this receptor: How much clinical and demographic metadata was included differed by source and by participant, and the metadata was provided uncurated.

The immunoSEQ Assay, a bias-controlled multiplex PCR, was used to amplify TCRbeta CDR3 regions from genomic DNA. In the paper's pipeline: The number of nucleated cells in each sample was estimated from the amplification of reference gene primers within the assay. To quantify the absolute abundance of each unique TCRbeta CDR3 rearrangement, sequence reads were collapsed and filtered. For each sample, productive Simpson clonality was calculated as the square root of Simpson's diversity index over productive rearrangements. Entries here come from immuneACCESS through TCRdb and include only in-frame sequences with V and J called. Some clones fail to appear in such tables; in the studies checked, an unresolved V gene covers under half of the shortfall, and the cause of the remainder is unknown. That table is the source of V, J and clone size, and D and trimming were worked out from the DNA. Here the sample has roughly 310,000 clones; around nine tenths occur a single time. 9.5% of the sample rests with the top ten.

This TCR came from a woman between 40 and 50 years old who had recovered from COVID-19. The sample taken for sequencing was PBMCs or T cells enriched from blood (not recorded which). The rearranged chain carries TRBV19 and TRBJ1-6; TRBD1 matches 11 bases in the middle. The CDR3 loop reads CASSVGQGDSPLHF. In nucleotide form, the sequence is TGTGCCAGTAGTGTGGGACAGGGGGATTCACCCCTCCACTTT.